The 22 T cell receptor beta chains below all came from one sample that was sequenced in a study of cytomegalovirus exposure and HLA in healthy donors. The PCR made use of 60 Vbeta and 13 Jbeta primers. The protocol was immunoSEQ multiplex PCR, while the TCRdb copy is restricted to in-frame clones and leaves out a portion. The data hold fewer than 200,000 clones, with around 68% observed a single time. Sequenced sample: PBMCs. These receptors were collected from a man aged 45-65 years in good health and CMV-seronegative.

The rearrangement uses TRBV28 and TRBJ1-5; no definite D call. V gave up 6 bases and J gave up 4 bases, with 4 bases separating them. The CDR3 is 11 residues long. The germline V gene encodes CDR1 MDHEN and CDR2 SYDVKM. In nucleotides, the CDR3 is TGTGCCAGCAGCGGTAATCAGCCCCAGCATTTT. Translated: CASSGNQPQHF. The variable domain in full, completed from reference TRBV28 and TRBJ1-5, reads DVKVTQSSRYLVKRTGEKVFLECVQDMDHENMFWYRQDPGLGLRLIYFSYDVKMKEKGDIPEGYSVSREKKERFSLILESASTNQTSMYLCASSGNQPQHFGDGTRLSIL.

In DNA, the CDR3 is TGTGCCAGCAGCGTCCGGGACAGGGGGCCTGGTGGCTACACCTTC. Protein: CASSVRDRGPGGYTF. V and J are TRBV7-2 and TRBJ1-2, with 12 bases lining up with TRBD1. The CDR3 is 15 residues long. Germline lookup yields CDR1 SGHTA and CDR2 FQGNSA. V shed 5 bases, J shed 7 bases, and the junction held 8 bases outside the gene matches.

The chain is built from TRBV27 and TRBJ2-3, with TRBD2 as a possible D gene (5 bases). The germline V gene has CDR1 MNHEY and CDR2 SMNVEV (reference sequence). V was cut by 5 bases and J by 0 bases, with 12 bases left in between. The CDR3 has 15 amino acids. The chain's CDR3 is CASSSAGLSTDTQYF. CDR3 DNA sequence: TGTGCCAGCAGTAGCGCGGGTCTCAGCACAGATACGCAGTATTTT.

V gene TRBV28 combines with J gene TRBJ1-1, with 9 bases that match TRBD1. V gave up 10 bases and J gave up 7 bases; unmatched junction bases: 13. The CDR3 is made up of 14 amino acids. CDR1 MDHEN and CDR2 SYDVKM come from the germline V gene. This CDR3 reads CATSPNDRGFEAFF. Written as DNA, the CDR3 is TGTGCCACCAGCCCCAACGACAGGGGGTTTGAAGCTTTCTTT.

The rearrangement links TRBV18 to TRBJ1-3, with TRBD1 matching 8 bases. The CDR3 contains 15 residues. The junction had 3 bases not matched to a gene; V was cut back by 0 bases and J by 5 bases. The V gene's germline CDR1 is KGHSH and CDR2 LQKENI. For the CDR3, the DNA is TGTGCCAGCTCACCACCGGGGGACAGGAGAAACACCATATATTTT. Protein: CASSPPGDRRNTIYF. Full variable domain (missing parts from reference TRBV18 and TRBJ1-3): NAGVMQNPRHLVRRRGQEARLRCSPMKGHSHVYWYRQLPEEGLKFMVYLQKENIIDESGMPKERFSAEFPKEGPSILRIQQVVRGDSAAYFCASSPPGDRRNTIYFGEGSWLTVV.

This chain uses TRBV5-1 with TRBJ1-1; TRBD1 might be the D (5 bases). The CDR3 has 14 amino acids. The V gene's germline CDR1 is SGHRS and CDR2 YFSETQ. Trimming pared 5 bases from V and 0 bases from J, leaving 11 bases between. CDR3 region: CASRNRLMNTEAFF. The CDR3 DNA follows: TGCGCCAGCAGGAACAGGCTTATGAACACTGAAGCTTTCTTT.

The chain is built from TRBV27 and TRBJ1-5; D is perhaps TRBD1 (6 bases). With 6 bases removed from V and 3 bases from J, the gap between germline ends came to 18 bases. The CDR3 covers 16 residues. Germline values: CDR1 MNHEY, CDR2 SMNVEV (reference sequence). CDR3 nucleotide sequence: TGTGCCAGCAGGGCAGGGGTTTACTCGACCAATCAGCCCCAGCATTTT. Protein sequence: CASRAGVYSTNQPQHF.

There are a few counts of this clone. The chain carries TRBV4-1 and TRBJ1-5; 11 bases map to TRBD1. The CDR3 covers 18 residues. V lost 2 bases and J lost 9; bases outside the gene matches: 15. Germline values: CDR1 MGHRA, CDR2 YSYEKL. The DNA of the CDR3 is TGCGCCAGCAGCCAACTTCAGATAGTGGGACAGGGGGTTCCGCCCCAGCATTTT. It is translated as CASSQLQIVGQGVPPQHF.

The chain recombines TRBV5-5 with TRBJ2-3; a weak D match, TRBD2 (6 bases). Trimming removed 5 bases from V and 3 bases from J, with 10 bases in between. Germline CDR1 SGHKS, CDR2 YYEKEE (reference sequence). This CDR3 has 13 amino acids. The CDR3 bases are TGTGCCAGCAGGACGGGGGTTACAGATACGCAGTATTTT. Translated: CASRTGVTDTQYF.

The chain has TRBV5-1 and TRBJ2-3, with 9 positions matching TRBD1. V shed 1 base and J 3 bases; nucleotides not matched to a gene: 3. This CDR3 has 15 residues. Germline-derived CDR1 and CDR2 are SGHRS and YFSETQ. The CDR3 region has the DNA TGCGCCAGCAGCTTGCCGGGACAGGGTACAGATACGCAGTATTTT. Protein sequence: CASSLPGQGTDTQYF.

This chain uses TRBV4-1 with TRBJ1-6; 9 nucleotides match TRBD1. V shed 0 bases and J 18 bases; nucleotides not matched to a gene: 12. The CDR3 extends over 15 amino acids. Germline values: CDR1 MGHRA, CDR2 YSYEKL. The CDR3, as DNA: TGCGCCAGCAGCCAAGATCGGGGGACAGGGACCCTCCGCCACTTT. This codes for CASSQDRGTGTLRHF.

This chain joins TRBV28 and TRBJ1-4, with D unresolved. V was pared by 6 bases and J by 5 bases, with 16 bases between. CDR1 is MDHEN, CDR2 SYDVKM, per germline. The CDR3 is made up of 15 amino acids. The CDR3 DNA follows: TGTGCCAGCAGCCCCTTCAGCATCGGGAATGAAAAACTGTTTTTT. Residues: CASSPFSIGNEKLFF.

The rearrangement uses TRBV7-8 and TRBJ1-1, with a possible D match to TRBD1 (5 bases). Germline CDR1 and CDR2: SGHVS and FQNEAQ. This CDR3 region has 11 residues. The ends were cut back, 2 bases at V and 10 bases at J, with 8 bases in the middle. In nucleotides, the CDR3 is TGTGCCAGCAGCTTACAGGGAGGAGCTTTCTTT. Translated, it gives CASSLQGGAFF.

This CDR3 is CASRSNSGGAGETQYF. The CDR3 DNA reads as TGCGCCAGCAGAAGCAATAGCGGGGGGGCAGGAGAGACCCAGTACTTC. The rearrangement joins TRBV5-1 to TRBJ2-5; 11 bases align to TRBD2. CDR3 length: 16 amino acids. Trimming cost V 5 bases and J 4 bases; bases outside gene matches: 10. Germline V CDR1 and CDR2: SGHRS, YFSETQ.

The chain combines TRBV19 with TRBJ1-6; D is unclear. Trimming took 10 bases from V and 7 from J, leaving 14 bases between them. Germline CDR1 and CDR2: LNHDA and SQIVND (reference sequence). The CDR3 sequence is 13 residues long. CDR3 nucleotide sequence: TGTGCCACCTCCCGGGATGAGAATTCACCCCTCCACTTT. This translates into CATSRDENSPLHF.

V usage is TRBV6-5 and J usage is TRBJ1-2; the D is unclear. V was clipped by 6 bases and J by 4 bases, with 12 bases between them. From germline, CDR1 is MNHEY and CDR2 SVGAGI. This CDR3 is 13 amino acids long. CDR3 nucleotide sequence: TGTGCCAGCAGCCCGGAGGGCAGCTATGGCTACACCTTC. Translation: CASSPEGSYGYTF.

In this sample, this clone turned up once. The rearrangement joins TRBV25-1 to TRBJ1-5; perhaps TRBD1 as D (6 bases). CDR1 is MGHDK, CDR2 SYGVNS, per germline. Trimming removed 6 bases at V and 4 bases at J, with 16 bases between. The CDR3 has 15 amino acids. The CDR3 region is CASSPGTLPNQPQHF. CDR3 nucleotide sequence: TGTGCCAGCAGCCCCGGGACACTCCCGAATCAGCCCCAGCATTTT.

V is TRBV5-4 and J is TRBJ2-3, with 8 nucleotides matching TRBD2. V trimming: 3 bases; J trimming: 3 bases; junction bases outside the gene matches: 9. The length of the CDR3 is 16 residues. Per germline, CDR1 SGHNT and CDR2 YYREEE (reference sequence). Here the CDR3 reads CASSSGPGGGTDTQYF. The CDR3 DNA is TGTGCCAGCAGCTCAGGACCGGGAGGGGGAACAGATACGCAGTATTTT.

The rearrangement joins TRBV6-5 to TRBJ1-5; D gene ambiguous. CDR1 and CDR2 (germline): MNHEY, SVGAGI. Trimming shortened V by 6 bases and J by 0 bases, and 6 bases separated the two germline ends. The CDR3 is 13 amino acids. The DNA for the CDR3 is TGTGCCAGCAGCCCAGATAGCAATCAGCCCCAGCATTTT. The encoded protein is CASSPDSNQPQHF.

The chain joins TRBV9 to TRBJ1-6; no definite D call. Germline V gene data show CDR1 as SGDLS and CDR2 as YYNGEE. The ends were cut back, 0 bases at V and 6 bases at J, with 10 bases in the middle. The CDR3 covers 15 residues. DNA for the CDR3: TGTGCCAGCAGCGTAGGAGCGGTCGGTAATTCACCCCTCCACTTT. Translating it yields CASSVGAVGNSPLHF.

The V call is TRBV7-2, the J call TRBJ1-2; 7 positions agree with TRBD1. Losses at the gene ends were 1 base for V and 8 bases for J; bases not matched to a gene: 13. This CDR3 is built from 16 residues. Germline values: CDR1 SGHTA, CDR2 FQGNSA. CDR3 sequence (DNA): TGTGCCAGCAGCTTAGACGGACAGGCTTGGGTACTCGGCTACACCTTC. Its protein product is CASSLDGQAWVLGYTF.

The chain is built from TRBV10-1 and TRBJ1-5; D unclear. V gave up 10 bases and J gave up 1 base, with 8 bases separating them. CDR1 WNHNN and CDR2 SYGVQD come from the germline V gene (reference sequence). The CDR3 covers 12 residues. This CDR3 reads CATTRSNQPQHF. CDR3 bases: TGCGCCACCACCAGGAGCAATCAGCCCCAGCATTTT.